This is a list of T cell receptor beta chains from one sample in a study of Graves' ophthalmopathy and Graves' hyperthyroidism. TCRdb re-called the multiplex PCR reads through MiXCR, storing one row per CDR3 protein. The table has some 160,000 distinct CDR3 sequences, around 39% seen once; the top ten hold about 8.2%. Sequenced sample: peripheral blood. The receptors stem from a man aged 25-40 years with Graves' ophthalmopathy. Both conserved end residues are part of each CDR3. The D gene is left open where the match is weak. Clone size appears in some rows only: once, few, many, or a class for an expanded clone.

d_call	j_call	v_call	clone_size	cdr3_aa	cdr3_nt
.	TRBJ1-2	TRBV2	many	CASMASSYGYTF	TGTGCCAGCATGGCCAGCTCTTATGGCTACACCTTC
.	TRBJ2-7	TRBV12-3/TRBV12-4	once	CASSFEGGYPSYEQYF	TGTGCCAGCAGTTTCGAAGGGGGTTACCCCTCCTACGAGCAGTACTTC
TRBD1	TRBJ1-2	TRBV12-3/TRBV12-4	many	CASSPDRGQHYYGYTF	TGTGCCAGCAGTCCGGACAGGGGACAACACTACTATGGCTACACCTTC
.	TRBJ1-2	TRBV2	many	CASSVGKANYGYTF	TGTGCCAGCAGTGTCGGCAAAGCTAACTATGGCTACACCTTC
.	TRBJ1-2	TRBV28	many	CASSFGQGYGYTF	TGTGCCAGCAGCTTCGGGCAGGGCTATGGCTACACCTTC
TRBD1	TRBJ1-1	TRBV27	many	CASSLGTGRNTEAFF	TGTGCCAGCAGTTTAGGGACAGGGAGGAACACTGAAGCTTTCTTT
.	TRBJ2-2	TRBV19	.	CASSMVPRGELFF	TGTGCCAGTAGTATGGTCCCGCGTGGGGAGCTGTTTTTT
.	TRBJ1-6	TRBV20-1	many	CSASPRWDNSPLHF	TGCAGTGCTAGCCCCAGGTGGGATAATTCACCCCTCCACTTT
.	TRBJ1-5	TRBV27	many	CASSSGPDIVTQHF	TGTGCCAGCAGTTCCGGCCCGGACATTGTCACCCAGCATTTT
TRBD1	TRBJ1-1	TRBV3-1	many	CASSQEGQVTLMNTEAFF	TGTGCCAGCAGCCAAGAGGGACAGGTCACCCTCATGAACACTGAAGCTTTCTTT
.	TRBJ2-2	TRBV2	.	CASSETGRFTGELFF	TGTGCCAGCAGTGAAACAGGGAGGTTCACCGGGGAGCTGTTTTTT
.	TRBJ2-7	TRBV28	.	CASSPDPSTYEQYF	TGTGCCAGCAGCCCCGACCCTTCCACCTACGAGCAGTACTTC
.	TRBJ1-5	TRBV4-3	many	CASSQDYGLNQPQHF	TGCGCCAGCAGCCAAGATTACGGACTCAATCAGCCCCAGCATTTT
.	TRBJ1-3	TRBV12-3/TRBV12-4	many	CASSPGGNTIYF	TGTGCCAGCAGTCCGGGTGGAAACACCATATATTTT
.	TRBJ1-1	TRBV6-2/TRBV6-3	.	CASSWGWDTEAFF	TGTGCCAGCAGTTGGGGCTGGGACACTGAAGCTTTCTTT
.	TRBJ1-1	TRBV6-5	many	CASSYSTGLEAFF	TGTGCCAGCAGTTACTCGACTGGGCTTGAAGCTTTCTTT
TRBD2	TRBJ2-5	TRBV12-3/TRBV12-4	.	CASSPGLAVQETQYF	TGTGCCAGCAGCCCAGGACTAGCGGTACAAGAGACCCAGTACTTC
TRBD1	TRBJ2-7	TRBV6-5	many	CASSYERQGGPYEQYF	TGTGCCAGCAGTTACGAGCGACAGGGGGGCCCCTACGAGCAGTACTTC
.	TRBJ1-6	TRBV19	many	CASRWGQANSPLHF	TGTGCCAGTCGATGGGGACAAGCTAATTCACCCCTCCACTTT
.	TRBJ1-1	TRBV9	many	CASSLRQENTEAFF	TGTGCCAGCAGCCTCAGACAGGAGAACACTGAAGCTTTCTTT
TRBD1	TRBJ1-5	TRBV20-1	many	CSATDRVVDQPQHF	TGCAGTGCCACGGACAGGGTGGTCGATCAGCCCCAGCATTTT
TRBD1	TRBJ1-2	TRBV6-5	.	CASSYSRTGGSYGYTF	TGTGCCAGCAGTTACTCTCGGACAGGGGGAAGCTATGGCTACACCTTC
.	TRBJ1-2	TRBV6-5	many	CASSWTDGGRYGYTF	TGTGCCAGCAGTTGGACCGACGGGGGCCGGTATGGCTACACCTTC
.	TRBJ1-1	TRBV5-1	many	CASSRGSTEAFF	TGCGCCAGCAGCAGGGGTAGCACTGAAGCTTTCTTT
.	TRBJ2-2	TRBV9	many	CASSVTLTGSGELFF	TGTGCCAGCAGCGTGACCCTAACAGGGAGCGGGGAGCTGTTTTTT
.	TRBJ1-5	TRBV14	.	CASSQDSAGVRQPQHF	TGTGCCAGCAGCCAAGATAGCGCAGGCGTCCGTCAGCCCCAGCATTTT
.	TRBJ2-5	TRBV19	.	CASSIGTLQETQYF	TGTGCCAGTAGTATAGGGACTCTCCAAGAGACCCAGTACTTC
.	TRBJ2-6	TRBV2	many	CASTPGGANVLTF	TGTGCCAGCACGCCAGGTGGGGCCAACGTCCTGACTTTC
TRBD2	TRBJ2-7	TRBV28	many	CASSLGTSGTYEQYF	TGTGCCAGCAGCTTGGGGACTAGCGGGACCTACGAGCAGTACTTC
TRBD1	TRBJ1-1	TRBV28	many	CASTTQGASRNTEAFF	TGTGCCAGCACCACACAGGGGGCCTCTCGTAACACTGAAGCTTTCTTT
TRBD1	TRBJ2-7	TRBV6-1	.	CASIPETTGVGEQYF	TGTGCCAGCATCCCCGAGACGACAGGGGTTGGGGAGCAGTACTTC
.	TRBJ1-1	TRBV12-3/TRBV12-4	many	CASSLGGSVLAFF	TGTGCCAGCAGTTTAGGAGGGTCCGTATTAGCTTTCTTT
TRBD2	TRBJ2-4	TRBV28	.	CASSYSPSGPLAKNIQYF	TGTGCCAGCAGTTACTCGCCTAGCGGGCCTCTAGCCAAAAACATTCAGTACTTC
TRBD1	TRBJ1-2	TRBV12-3/TRBV12-4	once	CASRLGTAYGYTF	TGTGCCAGCAGACTAGGGACAGCTTATGGCTACACCTTC
.	TRBJ1-5	TRBV29-1	.	CSVPRQTNQPQHF	TGCAGCGTTCCCCGACAGACCAATCAGCCCCAGCATTTT
.	TRBJ2-7	TRBV12-3/TRBV12-4	many	CASTSPANEGEQYF	TGTGCCAGCACCTCCCCCGCCAATGAGGGCGAGCAGTACTTC